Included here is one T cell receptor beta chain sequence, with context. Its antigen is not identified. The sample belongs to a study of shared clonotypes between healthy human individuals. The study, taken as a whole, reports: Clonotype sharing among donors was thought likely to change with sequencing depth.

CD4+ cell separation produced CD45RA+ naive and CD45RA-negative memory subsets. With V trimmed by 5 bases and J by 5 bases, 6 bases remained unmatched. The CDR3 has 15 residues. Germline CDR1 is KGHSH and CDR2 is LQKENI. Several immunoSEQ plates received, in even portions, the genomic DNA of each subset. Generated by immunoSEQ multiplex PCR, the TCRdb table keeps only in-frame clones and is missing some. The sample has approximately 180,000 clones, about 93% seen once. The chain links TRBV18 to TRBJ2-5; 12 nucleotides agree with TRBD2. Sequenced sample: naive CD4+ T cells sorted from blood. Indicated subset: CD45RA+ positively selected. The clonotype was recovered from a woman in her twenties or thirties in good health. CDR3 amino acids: CASSATSGSGETQYF. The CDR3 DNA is TGTGCCAGCTCAGCGACTAGCGGGAGTGGGGAGACCCAGTACTTC.